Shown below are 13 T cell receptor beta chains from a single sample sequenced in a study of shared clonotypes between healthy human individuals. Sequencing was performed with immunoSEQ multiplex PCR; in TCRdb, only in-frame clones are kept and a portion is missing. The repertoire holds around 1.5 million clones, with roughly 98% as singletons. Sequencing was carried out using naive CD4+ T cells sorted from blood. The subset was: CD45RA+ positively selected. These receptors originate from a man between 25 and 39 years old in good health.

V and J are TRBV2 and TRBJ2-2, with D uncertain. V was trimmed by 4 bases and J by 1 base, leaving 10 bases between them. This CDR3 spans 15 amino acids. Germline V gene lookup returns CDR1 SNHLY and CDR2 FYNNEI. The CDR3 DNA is TGTGCCAGCAGTGCTCCCGCCCTGAACACCGGGGAGCTGTTTTTT. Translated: CASSAPALNTGELFF.

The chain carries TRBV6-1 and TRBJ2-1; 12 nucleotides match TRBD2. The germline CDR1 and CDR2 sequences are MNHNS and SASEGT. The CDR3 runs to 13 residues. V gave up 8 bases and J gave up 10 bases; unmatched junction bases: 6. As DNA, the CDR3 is TGTGCCAGCCGACTAGCGGGGGTCCAAGAGCAGTTCTTC. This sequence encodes CASRLAGVQEQFF.

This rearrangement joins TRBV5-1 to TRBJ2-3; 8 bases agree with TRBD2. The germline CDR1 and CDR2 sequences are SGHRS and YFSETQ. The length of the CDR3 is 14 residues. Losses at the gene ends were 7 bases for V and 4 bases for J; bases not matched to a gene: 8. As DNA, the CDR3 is TGCGCCAGCTTCGCCGGGACTAGGGCAGATACGCAGTATTTT. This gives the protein CASFAGTRADTQYF.

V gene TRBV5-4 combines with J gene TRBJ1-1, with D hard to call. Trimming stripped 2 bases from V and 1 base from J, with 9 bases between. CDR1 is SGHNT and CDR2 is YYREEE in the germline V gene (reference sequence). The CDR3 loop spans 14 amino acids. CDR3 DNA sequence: TGTGCCAGCAGCTTTAGGACGAAGAACACTGAAGCTTTCTTT. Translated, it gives CASSFRTKNTEAFF.

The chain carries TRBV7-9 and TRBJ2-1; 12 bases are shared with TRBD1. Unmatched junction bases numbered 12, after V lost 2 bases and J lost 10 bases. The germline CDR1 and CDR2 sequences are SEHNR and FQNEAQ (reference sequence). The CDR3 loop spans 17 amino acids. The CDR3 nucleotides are TGTGCCAGCAGCTTATTACCACCGGGACAGGGGGCTATAGAGCAGTTCTTC. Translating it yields CASSLLPPGQGAIEQFF.

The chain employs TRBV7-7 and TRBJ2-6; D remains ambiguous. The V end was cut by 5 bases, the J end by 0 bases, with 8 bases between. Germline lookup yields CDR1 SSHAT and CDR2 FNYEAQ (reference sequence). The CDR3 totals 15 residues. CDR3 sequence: CASSPGLSGANVLTF. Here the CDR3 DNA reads TGTGCCAGCAGCCCCGGGCTCTCTGGGGCCAACGTCCTGACTTTC.

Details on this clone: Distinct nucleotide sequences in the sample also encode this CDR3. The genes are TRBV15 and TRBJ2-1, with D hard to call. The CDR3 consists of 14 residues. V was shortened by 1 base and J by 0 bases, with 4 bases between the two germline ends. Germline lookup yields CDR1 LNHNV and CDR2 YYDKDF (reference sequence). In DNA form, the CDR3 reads TGTGCCACCAGCAGAGTGGACTCCTACAATGAGCAGTTCTTC. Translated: CATSRVDSYNEQFF.

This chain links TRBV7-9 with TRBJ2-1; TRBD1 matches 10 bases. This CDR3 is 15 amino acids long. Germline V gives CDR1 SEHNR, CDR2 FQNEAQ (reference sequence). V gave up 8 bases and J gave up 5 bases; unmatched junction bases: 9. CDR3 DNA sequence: TGTGCCAGCGGCGACAGGGGGCGCTGGGACAATGAGCAGTTCTTC. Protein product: CASGDRGRWDNEQFF.

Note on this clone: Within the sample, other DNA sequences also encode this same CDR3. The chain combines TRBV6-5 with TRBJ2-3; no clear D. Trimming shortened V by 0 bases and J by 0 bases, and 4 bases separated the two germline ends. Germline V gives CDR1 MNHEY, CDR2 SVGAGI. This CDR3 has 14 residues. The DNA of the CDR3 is TGTGCCAGCAGTTACTCGACTAGCACAGATACGCAGTATTTT. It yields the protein CASSYSTSTDTQYF.

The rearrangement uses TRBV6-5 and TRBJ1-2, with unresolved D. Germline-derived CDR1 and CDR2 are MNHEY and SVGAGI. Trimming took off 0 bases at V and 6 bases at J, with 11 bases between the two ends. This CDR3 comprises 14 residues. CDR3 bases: TGTGCCAGCAGTTACTCGGTTTTAGGGCATGGCTACACCTTC. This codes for CASSYSVLGHGYTF.

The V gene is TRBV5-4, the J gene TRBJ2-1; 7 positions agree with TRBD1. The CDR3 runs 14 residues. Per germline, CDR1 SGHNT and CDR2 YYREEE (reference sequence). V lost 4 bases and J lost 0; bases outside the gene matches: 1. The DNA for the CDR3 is TGTGCCAGCAGCAGGGACAGCTCCTACAATGAGCAGTTCTTC. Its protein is CASSRDSSYNEQFF.

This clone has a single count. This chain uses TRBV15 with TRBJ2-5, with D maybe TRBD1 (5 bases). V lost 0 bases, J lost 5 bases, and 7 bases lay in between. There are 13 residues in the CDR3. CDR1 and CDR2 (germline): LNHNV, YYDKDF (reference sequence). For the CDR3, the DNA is TGTGCCACCAGCAGAGACAGGGTCGAGACCCAGTACTTC. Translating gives CATSRDRVETQYF.

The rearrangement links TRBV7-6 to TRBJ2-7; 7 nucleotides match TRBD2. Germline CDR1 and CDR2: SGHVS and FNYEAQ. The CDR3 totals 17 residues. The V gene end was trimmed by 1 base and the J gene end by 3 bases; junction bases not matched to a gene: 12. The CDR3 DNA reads TGTGCCAGCAGCTTAGGGGAGGGAGCATTCCCAGTCTACGAGCAGTACTTC. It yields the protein CASSLGEGAFPVYEQYF.